The entry below gives a single TCR beta chain sequence along with its context. Its cognate antigen is unknown. The data belong to a study of T cell responses to AZD1222 COVID-19 vaccine. Findings of the study overall: A rise in Spike-specific TCR breadth and depth followed two AZD1222 doses. Baseline seropositivity characterized only a handful of AZD1222 recipients. Vaccine-associated CD4 TCRs spanned spike, dominant at 160-218 and 743-854. Repertoires were sampled only after the peak T cell response.

Repertoires were generated with immunoSEQ multiplex PCR, while TCRdb's copy carries only in-frame clones and drops some. The data contain roughly 150,000 clones, 90% of them singletons. The sequences come from peripheral blood, collected on day 0 of AZD1222 vaccination. This TCR was recovered from an adult in good health.

CDR3: CASSWTGVNGELFF. The CDR3 bases are TGTGCCAGCAGCTGGACAGGGGTTAACGGGGAGCTGTTTTTT. V and J are TRBV13 and TRBJ2-2; the match to TRBD1 covers 9 bases. Germline assignment: CDR1 PRHDT and CDR2 FYEKMQ (reference sequence). V trimming: 4 bases; J trimming: 7 bases; junction bases outside the gene matches: 4. The CDR3 is 14 residues long.